Listed below are T cell receptor beta chains from one sample, sequenced in a study of cytomegalovirus exposure and HLA in healthy donors. Repertoires were generated with immunoSEQ multiplex PCR, while TCRdb's copy carries only in-frame clones and drops some. The table shows about 98,000 clones, with more than 60% occurring only once. The sequenced sample consisted of PBMCs. These TCRs come from a man between 60 and 75 years old in good health and CMV-seropositive. Both conserved end residues are part of each CDR3. A D gene is named only where the DNA matches it firmly. Clone size is stated in some rows and not others, as once, few, many or a class when expanded.

V,J,size,D,CDR3,DNA
TRBV5-6,TRBJ1-3,NA,TRBD1,CASSPGYRGPGNTIYF,TGTGCCAGCAGCCCTGGGTACAGGGGGCCTGGAAACACCATATATTTT
TRBV27,TRBJ2-7,NA,TRBD2,CASGGLAGYEQYF,TGTGCCAGCGGCGGACTAGCGGGGTACGAGCAGTACTTC
TRBV11-2,TRBJ1-3,few,NA,CASSLDHTAAGNTIYF,TGTGCCAGCAGCTTAGATCATACTGCCGCCGGAAACACCATATATTTT
TRBV18,TRBJ1-1,NA,NA,CASSPREGKNTEAFF,TGTGCCAGCTCACCAAGGGAGGGGAAGAACACTGAAGCTTTCTTT
TRBV21-1,TRBJ1-2,NA,NA,CASKPRTGDNYGYTF,TGTGCCAGCAAGCCCAGGACAGGAGATAACTATGGCTACACCTTC
TRBV7-9,TRBJ2-5,once,NA,CASSLPEIGDQYF,TGTGCCAGCAGCTTACCCGAGATTGGAGACCAGTACTTC
TRBV28,TRBJ1-3,NA,NA,CASISSGNTIYF,TGTGCCAGTATCAGCTCTGGAAACACCATATATTTT
TRBV7-2,TRBJ2-1,once,NA,CASSSWGPEGDEQFF,TGTGCCAGCAGCTCCTGGGGGCCAGAGGGGGATGAGCAGTTCTTC
TRBV2,TRBJ1-2,NA,NA,CASSGRQAGGYTF,TGTGCCAGCAGTGGTAGACAGGCAGGCGGCTACACCTTC
TRBV7-2,TRBJ2-7,NA,TRBD2,CASSLAGGGPSEQYF,TGTGCCAGCAGCTTAGCTGGCGGGGGGCCCTCCGAGCAGTACTTC
TRBV6-6,TRBJ2-3,NA,TRBD2,CASSWVAGGGDTQYF,TGTGCCAGCAGTTGGGTAGCGGGGGGCGGAGATACGCAGTATTTT
TRBV7-8,TRBJ2-1,NA,NA,CASSPYSTGNEQFF,TGTGCCAGCAGCCCTTACTCCACAGGGAATGAGCAGTTCTTC
TRBV7-3,TRBJ2-3,NA,TRBD2,CASSFGLAGRADTQYF,TGTGCCAGCAGCTTTGGACTAGCGGGGAGAGCAGATACGCAGTATTTT
TRBV5-5,TRBJ2-7,NA,NA,CASSLYREPYEQYF,TGTGCCAGCAGCTTGTACAGGGAGCCCTACGAGCAGTACTTC